A selection of T cell receptor beta chains follows, all from one sample in a study of high-grade serous ovarian cancer treatment subgroups. The method was immunoSEQ multiplex PCR; TCRdb's version includes in-frame clones alone and lacks a portion of them. The table includes some 5,000 clones, over 60% detected once. Sequenced material: tumor tissue. Receptors were obtained from a human donor with high-grade serous ovarian cancer. Each CDR3 is given with its conserved first and last residue. The order of the fields is J gene, CDR3 length, clone size, V gene, D gene, CDR3 protein, CDR3 DNA. A D gene is named only where the DNA matches it firmly. Not all rows give a size; the values are once, few, many and, for expanded clones, a class.

TRBJ1-1 | 15 | NA | TRBV4-3 | TRBD1 | CASSQEYRGNTEAFF | TGCGCCAGCAGCCAAGAGTACAGGGGGAACACTGAAGCTTTCTTT
TRBJ2-5 | 17 | NA | TRBV4-1 | TRBD2 | CASSRSTSGNSRETQYF | TGCGCCAGCAGCCGATCGACTAGCGGGAACTCCCGGGAGACCCAGTACTTC
TRBJ2-2 | 13 | NA | TRBV5-1 | NA | CASSLTPGGELFF | TGCGCCAGCAGCTTGACCCCGGGGGGGGAGCTGTTTTTT
TRBJ1-6 | 14 | NA | TRBV5-1 | TRBD1 | CASSLRQGGSPLHF | TGCGCCAGCAGCTTGCGACAGGGAGGCTCACCCCTCCACTTT
TRBJ1-5 | 14 | NA | TRBV30 | NA | CAWSNTLFGQPQHF | TGTGCCTGGAGCAATACTCTCTTCGGACAGCCCCAGCATTTT
TRBJ1-2 | 12 | NA | TRBV30 | NA | CAWSTSIYGYTF | TGTGCCTGGAGTACATCTATCTATGGCTACACCTTC
TRBJ2-7 | 15 | once | TRBV5-1 | TRBD2 | CASSGGSGGNYEQYF | TGCGCCAGCAGCGGGGGTAGCGGGGGAAACTACGAGCAGTACTTC
TRBJ2-7 | 12 | NA | TRBV11-2 | NA | CASSLGEHEQYF | TGTGCCAGCAGCTTAGGAGAACACGAGCAGTACTTC
TRBJ1-2 | 13 | NA | TRBV2 | NA | CASSDDRRSGYTF | TGTGCCAGCAGTGACGACCGAAGGAGTGGCTACACCTTC
TRBJ2-7 | 14 | NA | TRBV6-5 | TRBD1 | CASSYGTGAYEQYF | TGTGCCAGCAGTTACGGGACAGGGGCCTACGAGCAGTACTTC
TRBJ1-1 | 16 | NA | TRBV7-2 | NA | CASSLVFPGAFTEAFF | TGTGCCAGCAGCTTAGTCTTTCCGGGGGCCTTCACTGAAGCTTTCTTT
TRBJ1-6 | 15 | few | TRBV4-1 | NA | CASSQDTGLGSPLHF | TGCGCCAGCAGCCAAGATACGGGGTTAGGTTCACCCCTCCACTTT
TRBJ1-5 | 14 | once | TRBV27 | NA | CASSLGGGNQPQHF | TGTGCCAGCAGTCTAGGGGGTGGCAATCAGCCCCAGCATTTT
TRBJ1-2 | 13 | NA | TRBV19 | TRBD1 | CASRRTGGYGYTF | TGTGCCAGCCGAAGAACAGGGGGCTATGGCTACACCTTC
TRBJ1-2 | 15 | NA | TRBV4-1 | NA | CASSQDQSGNYGYTF | TGCGCCAGCAGCCAAGATCAGTCAGGGAACTATGGCTACACCTTC
TRBJ1-4 | 15 | NA | TRBV18 | NA | CASSPNSEGNEKLFF | TGTGCCAGCTCACCTAACAGTGAGGGGAATGAAAAACTGTTTTTT
TRBJ1-1 | 13 | NA | TRBV5-4 | NA | CASRGTGDTEAFF | TGTGCCAGCCGAGGGACGGGGGACACTGAAGCTTTCTTT
TRBJ2-5 | 15 | NA | TRBV5-4 | TRBD1 | CASSLGTESQETQYF | TGTGCCAGCAGCTTAGGGACAGAGAGTCAAGAGACCCAGTACTTC
TRBJ1-2 | 15 | NA | TRBV5-1 | TRBD1 | CASSLEGQGWYGYTF | TGCGCCAGCAGCTTGGAGGGACAGGGATGGTATGGCTACACCTTC
TRBJ2-5 | 15 | NA | TRBV30 | TRBD1 | CAWRTGQGARETQYF | TGTGCCTGGAGAACGGGACAGGGGGCGCGAGAGACCCAGTACTTC
TRBJ2-3 | 17 | NA | TRBV4-3 | TRBD2 | CASSQDRAGGPTDTQYF | TGCGCCAGCAGCCAAGATAGGGCGGGGGGGCCCACAGATACGCAGTATTTT
TRBJ2-3 | 16 | few | TRBV15 | TRBD2 | CATSRGLAGGGYTQYF | TGTGCCACCAGCAGAGGACTAGCGGGAGGGGGATATACGCAGTATTTT
TRBJ2-4 | 14 | NA | TRBV6-6 | TRBD1 | CASSLTGSKNIQYF | TGTGCCAGCAGTTTGACAGGGTCCAAAAACATTCAGTACTTC
TRBJ2-7 | 14 | few | TRBV7-5 | NA | CVRSLVRRSYEQYF | TGTGTCAGAAGCTTAGTTCGTCGGTCCTACGAGCAGTACTTC
TRBJ2-2 | 16 | NA | TRBV5-4 | TRBD1 | CASSRVTGSPPGELFF | TGTGCCAGCAGCCGAGTGACAGGGAGTCCACCCGGGGAGCTGTTTTTT
TRBJ2-2 | 15 | NA | TRBV5-6 | TRBD1 | CASSKQGAGTGELFF | TGTGCCAGCAGTAAACAGGGGGCGGGCACCGGGGAGCTGTTTTTT
TRBJ2-7 | 15 | NA | TRBV5-1 | TRBD2 | CASSPVTSGAYEQYF | TGCGCCAGCAGCCCGGTGACTAGCGGGGCCTACGAGCAGTACTTC
TRBJ2-7 | 12 | NA | TRBV5-8 | NA | CASSSTGRVQYF | TGTGCCAGCAGCTCAACAGGAAGGGTACAGTACTTC
TRBJ1-2 | 16 | few | TRBV5-4 | TRBD1 | CASSFGSNRGNYGYTF | TGTGCCAGCAGCTTTGGATCAAACAGGGGGAACTATGGCTACACCTTC
TRBJ2-5 | 14 | NA | TRBV7-2 | NA | CASSRDASRETQYF | TGTGCCAGCAGCCGGGATGCCTCCAGGGAGACCCAGTACTTC
TRBJ2-2 | 14 | NA | TRBV11-3 | NA | CASSRGPRTGELFF | TGTGCCAGCAGCCGGGGACCGAGGACCGGGGAGCTGTTTTTT
TRBJ1-5 | 15 | NA | TRBV7-2 | NA | CASSLRPQGGLPQHF | TGTGCCAGCAGCTTAAGGCCTCAGGGAGGTTTGCCCCAGCATTTT
TRBJ2-5 | 14 | NA | TRBV28 | TRBD2 | CASSRLAGEETQYF | TGTGCCAGCAGTCGACTAGCGGGGGAAGAGACCCAGTACTTC
TRBJ1-2 | 13 | NA | TRBV28 | NA | CASSLQGAYGYTF | TGTGCCAGCAGTCTACAGGGAGCCTATGGCTACACCTTC
TRBJ2-2 | 15 | NA | TRBV6-1 | TRBD1 | CASIQGQGAIGELFF | TGTGCCAGCATCCAAGGACAGGGGGCGATCGGGGAGCTGTTTTTT
TRBJ1-2 | 14 | NA | TRBV28 | TRBD1 | CASTWGQGTFGYTF | TGTGCCAGCACTTGGGGACAGGGGACTTTTGGCTACACCTTC
TRBJ2-3 | 14 | NA | TRBV9 | NA | CASSVGGRTDTQYF | TGTGCCAGCAGCGTAGGGGGGCGCACAGATACGCAGTATTTT
TRBJ2-1 | 14 | NA | TRBV28 | NA | CASVMRGAYNEQFF | TGTGCCAGCGTCATGAGGGGGGCCTACAATGAGCAGTTCTTC
TRBJ1-1 | 17 | NA | TRBV4-1 | NA | CASSQDSSGAMNTEAFF | TGCGCCAGCAGCCAAGATTCGTCAGGAGCGATGAACACTGAAGCTTTCTTT
TRBJ2-3 | 13 | few | TRBV27 | NA | CASSYAGTDTQYF | TGTGCCAGCAGTTATGCAGGCACAGATACGCAGTATTTT
TRBJ2-1 | 11 | NA | TRBV4-3 | NA | CASSQSWEQFF | TGCGCCAGCAGCCAAAGTTGGGAGCAGTTCTTC
TRBJ2-1 | 16 | NA | TRBV6-1 | TRBD2 | CASSVGTSAWAGEQFF | TGTGCCAGCAGTGTGGGGACTAGCGCCTGGGCCGGTGAGCAGTTCTTC
TRBJ2-5 | 13 | NA | TRBV10-3 | TRBD1 | CAISPDREETQYF | TGTGCCATCAGTCCGGACAGGGAAGAGACCCAGTACTTC
TRBJ2-7 | 11 | few | TRBV18 | TRBD2 | CASRSGDEQYF | TGTGCCAGCCGTAGCGGGGACGAGCAGTACTTC
TRBJ2-3 | 13 | NA | TRBV27 | NA | CASSVKITDTQYF | TGTGCCAGCAGTGTCAAGATAACAGATACGCAGTATTTT
TRBJ2-3 | 15 | NA | TRBV4-3 | TRBD2 | CASSSRDYPTDTQYF | TGCGCCAGCAGCTCCCGGGACTATCCCACAGATACGCAGTATTTT
TRBJ2-7 | 12 | medium-sized | TRBV28 | TRBD1 | CASRKTGGEQYF | TGTGCCAGCAGAAAGACAGGGGGCGAGCAGTACTTC
TRBJ2-1 | 18 | NA | TRBV19 | TRBD2 | CASSIAGTGLAGVYEQFF | TGTGCCAGTAGTATAGCTGGTACGGGCCTAGCGGGGGTCTATGAGCAGTTCTTC
TRBJ2-7 | 13 | few | TRBV11-1 | NA | CASSPDITYEQYF | TGTGCCAGCAGTCCAGACATTACCTACGAGCAGTACTTC
TRBJ2-7 | 13 | NA | TRBV10-3 | NA | CAIKGGATYEQYF | TGTGCCATTAAGGGCGGAGCGACCTACGAGCAGTACTTC
TRBJ2-6 | 16 | NA | TRBV4-1 | NA | CASSQGPDMGANVLTF | TGCGCCAGCAGCCAAGGACCGGACATGGGGGCCAACGTCCTGACTTTC
TRBJ2-3 | 20 | NA | TRBV1 | NA | CTSSQGEGGLLMWGTDTQYF | TGCACCAGCAGCCAAGGGGAGGGCGGCCTCCTGATGTGGGGCACAGATACGCAGTATTTT
TRBJ2-7 | 13 | NA | TRBV11-2 | NA | CASSPGSIYEQYF | TGTGCCAGCAGCCCCGGGTCCATCTACGAGCAGTACTTC
TRBJ1-1 | 13 | NA | TRBV7-9 | NA | CASSLRGDTEAFF | TGTGCCAGCAGCTTAAGAGGGGACACTGAAGCTTTCTTT
TRBJ1-1 | 11 | once | TRBV5-5 | NA | CASSLVREAFF | TGTGCCAGCAGCTTGGTAAGGGAAGCTTTCTTT
TRBJ1-4 | 14 | NA | TRBV5-5 | NA | CASSFPGAIEKLFF | TGTGCCAGCAGCTTCCCGGGAGCCATTGAAAAACTGTTTTTT
TRBJ2-3 | 16 | NA | TRBV4-2 | NA | CASSQDGYNGADTQYF | TGTGCCAGCAGCCAAGATGGGTATAACGGCGCAGATACGCAGTATTTT
TRBJ2-1 | 12 | NA | TRBV27 | NA | CASSFRGHEQFF | TGTGCCAGCAGTTTTCGCGGTCATGAGCAGTTCTTC